This T cell receptor beta chain was retrieved from a study of T-cell reconstitution after alpha-beta-depleted transplantation in children. A TCRbeta library incorporating unique molecular identifiers was prepared. MiXCR was run by TCRdb on the PCR reads, yielding one entry per CDR3 protein. The table includes 80,000 to 95,000 distinct CDR3 sequences, 7% to 10% detected once. With V trimmed by 6 bases and J by 3 bases, 8 bases remained unmatched. The CDR3 sequence is 15 residues long. This sequence joins TRBV12-3 or TRBV12-4 and TRBJ2-3; 8 nucleotides agree with TRBD2. The specimen was PBMCs from the stem cell graft donor, collected from the stem cell graft. This sequence was found in a human donor who donated a stem cell graft to a child with congenital amegakaryocytic thrombocytopenia. As DNA, the CDR3 is TGTGCCAGCAGCCTGAGCGGGAGTAGAACAGATACGCAGTATTTT. Amino acid sequence: CASSLSGSRTDTQYF.